These 24 T cell receptor beta chains share one sample of origin, sequenced in a study of blood T cell repertoires in COVID-19. Some clones are missing from TCRdb's copy, which holds only in-frame ones; the method was immunoSEQ multiplex PCR. The sample lists around 170,000 clones, around 90% occurring once. The sample comprised peripheral blood. The receptors come from a man aged 60-69 years with acute or convalescent COVID-19.

The chain employs TRBV24-1 and TRBJ2-1; D uncertain. V lost 9 bases to trimming and J lost 10 bases, with 12 bases between them. This CDR3 has 11 amino acids. CDR1 and CDR2 (germline): KGHDR, SFDVKD. DNA of the CDR3: TGTGCCACCTATTCCGGTACGGAGCAGTTCTTC. Translating it yields CATYSGTEQFF.

The J gene is TRBJ2-2, the V gene TRBV10-1; D unclear. CDR3 length: 12 amino acids. CDR1 and CDR2 (germline): WNHNN, SYGVQD (reference sequence). The ends were cut back, 7 bases at V and 6 bases at J, with 9 bases in the middle. The CDR3 region has the DNA TGCGCCAGCAACGACCAGGCCGGGGAGCTGTTTTTT. Protein product: CASNDQAGELFF.

The chain has TRBV12-2 and TRBJ2-7; TRBD1 is the table's D call and was not checked against the DNA. TRBV12-2 represents a pseudogene. There are 14 residues in the CDR3. The CDR3 nucleotides read TGTGCAAGTCGCCTGGGACAGGGGAACTACGAGCAGTACTTC. This sequence encodes CASRLGQGNYEQYF.

The chain has TRBV19 and TRBJ1-1; 7 bases agree with TRBD1. CDR1 and CDR2 from the germline V gene are LNHDA and SQIVND (reference sequence). V dropped 4 bases and J dropped 7; count of bases not matched to a gene: 6. This CDR3 is 13 amino acids long. In DNA, the CDR3 is TGTGCCAGTAGTAGTGACAGGGACGGTGAAGCTTTCTTT. Protein: CASSSDRDGEAFF.

V and J are TRBV19 and TRBJ1-1; 8 nucleotides match TRBD1. Germline CDR1 is LNHDA and CDR2 is SQIVND (reference sequence). The CDR3 consists of 13 residues. The V gene end was trimmed by 5 bases and the J gene end by 6 bases; junction bases not matched to a gene: 5. CDR3 in amino acids: CASSSPGQAEAFF. The CDR3 nucleotides are TGTGCCAGTAGTTCCCCGGGACAGGCTGAAGCTTTCTTT.

The rearrangement links TRBV19 to TRBJ2-5; 7 nucleotides match TRBD1. Germline assignment: CDR1 LNHDA and CDR2 SQIVND (reference sequence). This CDR3 has 14 amino acids. The ends lost 1 base at V and 2 bases at J; junction bases unmatched: 1. Here the CDR3 DNA reads TGTGCCAGTAGTATAGGGACAGGACAAGAGACCCAGTACTTC. It yields the protein CASSIGTGQETQYF.

This chain links TRBV29-1 with TRBJ2-4; 7 nucleotides agree with TRBD1. This CDR3 region has 14 residues. Trimming removed 5 bases from V and 8 bases from J; junction bases left unmatched: 12. Germline V gene data show CDR1 as SQVTM and CDR2 as ANQGSEA. The CDR3 is CSVTGTAPRDIQYF. The CDR3 nucleotides are TGCAGCGTTACGGGGACAGCCCCTCGGGACATTCAGTACTTC.

The V gene is TRBV5-1, the J gene TRBJ1-1, with 7 bases that match TRBD1. The CDR3 loop spans 15 amino acids. Germline lookup yields CDR1 SGHRS and CDR2 YFSETQ. With V trimmed by 2 bases and J by 3 bases, 7 bases remained unmatched. The CDR3 region has the DNA TGCGCCAGCAGCTTAATGACAGGGCTCTACACTGAAGCTTTCTTT. This codes for CASSLMTGLYTEAFF.

This CDR3 reads CASSDAGMGDTEAFF. CDR3 bases: TGTGCCAGCAGTGACGCGGGGATGGGGGACACTGAAGCTTTCTTT. V and J are TRBV6-1 and TRBJ1-1; D is perhaps TRBD1 (5 bases). V shed 3 bases and J shed 3 bases, with 14 bases lying between them. Germline loops: CDR1 MNHNS, CDR2 SASEGT. The CDR3 contains 15 residues.

The chain is built from TRBV7-6 and TRBJ2-7; weak D call: TRBD2 (6 bases). CDR3 length equals 15 residues. The V gene's germline CDR1 is SGHVS and CDR2 FNYEAQ. Trimming cost V 0 bases and J 3 bases, with 12 bases left between them. CDR3 loop: CASSLATGAHYEQYF. The CDR3 coding sequence is TGTGCCAGCAGCTTAGCCACGGGAGCTCACTACGAGCAGTACTTC.

The V call is TRBV7-2, the J call TRBJ1-2; D unclear. V shed 3 bases and J shed 5 bases, with 13 bases lying between them. This CDR3 is built from 14 residues. Germline CDR1 is SGHTA and CDR2 is FQGNSA. Here the CDR3 reads CASSFGSSGYGYTF. The DNA for the CDR3 is TGTGCCAGCAGCTTCGGCTCCAGCGGTTATGGCTACACCTTC.

The chain recombines TRBV7-9 with TRBJ1-6, with D possibly being TRBD1 (5 bases). V lost 3 bases and J lost 5, with 8 bases in between. The CDR3 length is 14 residues. Germline assignment: CDR1 SEHNR and CDR2 FQNEAQ (reference sequence). The CDR3: CASSLGQDNSPLHF. For the CDR3, the DNA is TGTGCCAGCAGCTTGGGGCAGGATAATTCACCCCTCCACTTT. Full variable domain (missing parts from reference TRBV7-9 and TRBJ1-6): DTGVSQNPRHKITKRGQNVTFRCDPISEHNRLYWYRQTLGQGPEFLTYFQNEAQLEKSRLLSDRFSAERPKGSFSTLEIQRTEQGDSAMYLCASSLGQDNSPLHFGNGTRLTVT.

The chain uses TRBV25-1 and TRBJ1-2, with TRBD1 matching over 9 bases. Unmatched junction bases numbered 2, after V lost 4 bases and J lost 5 bases. The CDR3 extends over 13 amino acids. Germline V gives CDR1 MGHDK, CDR2 SYGVNS. The chain's CDR3 is CASSAGQGYGYTF. CDR3 nucleotides: TGTGCCAGCAGTGCGGGACAGGGTTATGGCTACACCTTC.

This chain connects TRBV6-2 or TRBV6-3 to TRBJ1-1; 8 bases line up with TRBD1. V was pared by 6 bases and J by 0 bases, with 6 bases of the junction left unmatched. The V gene's germline CDR1 is MNHEY and CDR2 SVGEGT. CDR3 length: 15 amino acids. Written as DNA, the CDR3 is TGTGCCAGCAGCGAAGCGACAGGGGTGAACACTGAAGCTTTCTTT. Encoded protein: CASSEATGVNTEAFF.

The chain is built from TRBV11-2 and TRBJ2-7; no clear D gene. CDR1 and CDR2 from the germline V gene are SGHAT and FQNNGV. V shed 2 bases and J shed 7 bases, with 6 bases lying between them. The CDR3 has 11 residues. The CDR3 nucleotides are TGTGCCAGCAGCTTATTCAGTGAGCAGTACTTC. Its translation is CASSLFSEQYF.

The chain has TRBV6-1 and TRBJ2-7, with no clear D. Looked up from germline, CDR1 is MNHNS and CDR2 is SASEGT. This CDR3 has 12 residues. V dropped 2 bases and J dropped 3 bases, with 5 bases sitting between them. CDR3 loop: CASSEHFYEQYF. CDR3 in DNA: TGTGCCAGCAGTGAACATTTCTACGAGCAGTACTTC.

V gene TRBV13 combines with J gene TRBJ1-3, with no clear D. CDR3 size: 13 residues. V was trimmed by 5 bases and J by 2 bases, leaving 7 bases between them. Germline lookup yields CDR1 PRHDT and CDR2 FYEKMQ (reference sequence). The CDR3 coding sequence is TGTGCCAGCAGCCTTCGAGCTGGAAACACCATATATTTT. It codes for CASSLRAGNTIYF.

This chain connects TRBV29-1 to TRBJ1-1; no definite D call. CDR3 length equals 12 residues. V lost 6 bases to trimming and J lost 1 base, with 9 bases between them. Looked up from germline, CDR1 is SQVTM and CDR2 is ANQGSEA. CDR3: CSVLGPNTEAFF. CDR3 DNA: TGCAGCGTCCTTGGCCCGAACACTGAAGCTTTCTTT.

Here the CDR3 reads CAITGQNTGELFF. The CDR3 DNA reads TGTGCCATCACGGGACAGAACACCGGGGAGCTGTTTTTT. V gene TRBV6-6 combines with J gene TRBJ2-2, with TRBD1 as a possible D gene (6 bases). Germline V gene data show CDR1 as MNHNY and CDR2 as SVGAGI (reference sequence). This CDR3 comprises 13 residues. The V end lost 10 bases, the J end lost 1 base, and 10 bases lay between the germline ends.

The chain has TRBV20-1 and TRBJ2-1; 10 bases fit TRBD2. CDR1 is DFQATT and CDR2 is SNEGSKA in the germline V gene (reference sequence). Trimming took 3 bases from V and 10 from J; bases not matched to a gene: 21. The CDR3 is made up of 18 amino acids. The CDR3, as DNA: TGCAGTGCTAGTCCCCCAGCGGGAGGGCCCAGTTATCTTCGCGAGCAGTTCTTC. Translated, it gives CSASPPAGGPSYLREQFF.

The V call is TRBV24-1, the J call TRBJ2-1; 11 bases align to TRBD2. V lost 4 bases, J lost 6 bases, and 10 bases stayed unmatched. Germline-derived CDR1 and CDR2 are KGHDR and SFDVKD. The CDR3 loop spans 17 amino acids. This CDR3 reads CATSDRMLAGGSNEQFF. The CDR3 coding sequence is TGTGCCACCAGTGACCGAATGCTAGCGGGGGGCTCCAATGAGCAGTTCTTC.

The rearrangement uses TRBV5-6 and TRBJ1-2; 7 bases are shared with TRBD1. The germline gives CDR1 SGHDT, CDR2 YYEEEE. The CDR3 has 15 amino acids. J was trimmed by 8 bases and V by 3 bases; bases with no gene match: 13. The CDR3 loop reads CASSYIPGQPRGYTF. CDR3 in DNA: TGTGCCAGCAGCTATATCCCGGGACAGCCACGGGGCTACACCTTC.

This clone was found once. The chain employs TRBV20-1 and TRBJ1-2, with D unclear. CDR3 length equals 12 residues. Trimming removed 3 bases from V and 4 bases from J, with 9 bases in between. Germline-derived CDR1 and CDR2 are DFQATT and SNEGSKA (reference sequence). CDR3: CSASREAYGYTF. The CDR3 DNA sequence: TGCAGTGCTAGTCGAGAGGCCTATGGCTACACCTTC.

J is TRBJ1-2 and V is TRBV30; 8 nucleotides match TRBD1. This CDR3 contains 14 residues. CDR1 is GTSNPN and CDR2 is SVGIG in the germline V gene (reference sequence). The trim removed 2 bases at V and 2 bases at J, leaving 4 bases unmatched. CDR3 in amino acids: CAWSPDRANYGYTF. The CDR3 DNA reads TGTGCCTGGAGTCCGGACAGGGCAAACTATGGCTACACCTTC.